This record covers a single T cell receptor beta chain. Its specificity is not known. Cultured CD4+ T-cell DNA underwent Oncomine TCR Beta short-read sequencing. Extraction of genomic DNA was performed on cultured CD4+ T cells. TCRdb called the PCR reads again in MiXCR, with one record for every CDR3 protein. The sample lists more than 9,000 distinct CDR3 sequences, 30% to 45% seen once, with roughly 27% in the top ten. The sample belongs to a study of vaccination and CD4 T cells after COVID-19. Noted treatment: approximately 10-day PBMC culture with coronavirus spike peptide pools or control peptides (ViraFEST assay). Harvesting of the unexposed donor's CD4+ T cells predated the COVID-19 pandemic (2011-2018). ViraFEST expanded antigen-specific T cells with peptide pools, then sequenced TCRs. Study observations and caveats: Convalescent patients were relatively few, and early post-infection timepoints were missing.

Source material: CD4+ T cells from blood, cultured in vitro. The clonotype was recovered from a human donor in good health.

For the CDR3, the DNA is TGTGCCAGCAGCCTCAGGGGATCGAACACTGAAGCTTTCTTT. Amino acid sequence: CASSLRGSNTEAFF. The V gene is TRBV7-2, the J gene TRBJ1-1; tentative D call: TRBD1 (6 bases). Looked up from germline, CDR1 is SGHTA and CDR2 is FQGNSA. V was clipped by 5 bases and J by 1 base, with 11 bases between them. The CDR3 is 14 residues long.